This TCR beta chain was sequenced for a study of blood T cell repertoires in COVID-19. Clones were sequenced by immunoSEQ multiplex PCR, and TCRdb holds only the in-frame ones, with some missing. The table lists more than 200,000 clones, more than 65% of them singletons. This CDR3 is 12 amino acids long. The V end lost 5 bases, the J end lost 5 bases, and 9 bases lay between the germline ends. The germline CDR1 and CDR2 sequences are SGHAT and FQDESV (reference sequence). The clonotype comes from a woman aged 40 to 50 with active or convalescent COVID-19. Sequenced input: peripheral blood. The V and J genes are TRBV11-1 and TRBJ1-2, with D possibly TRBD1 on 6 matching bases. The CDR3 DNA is TGTGCCAGCAGCACCAGGGGATATGGCTACACCTTC. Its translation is CASSTRGYGYTF.